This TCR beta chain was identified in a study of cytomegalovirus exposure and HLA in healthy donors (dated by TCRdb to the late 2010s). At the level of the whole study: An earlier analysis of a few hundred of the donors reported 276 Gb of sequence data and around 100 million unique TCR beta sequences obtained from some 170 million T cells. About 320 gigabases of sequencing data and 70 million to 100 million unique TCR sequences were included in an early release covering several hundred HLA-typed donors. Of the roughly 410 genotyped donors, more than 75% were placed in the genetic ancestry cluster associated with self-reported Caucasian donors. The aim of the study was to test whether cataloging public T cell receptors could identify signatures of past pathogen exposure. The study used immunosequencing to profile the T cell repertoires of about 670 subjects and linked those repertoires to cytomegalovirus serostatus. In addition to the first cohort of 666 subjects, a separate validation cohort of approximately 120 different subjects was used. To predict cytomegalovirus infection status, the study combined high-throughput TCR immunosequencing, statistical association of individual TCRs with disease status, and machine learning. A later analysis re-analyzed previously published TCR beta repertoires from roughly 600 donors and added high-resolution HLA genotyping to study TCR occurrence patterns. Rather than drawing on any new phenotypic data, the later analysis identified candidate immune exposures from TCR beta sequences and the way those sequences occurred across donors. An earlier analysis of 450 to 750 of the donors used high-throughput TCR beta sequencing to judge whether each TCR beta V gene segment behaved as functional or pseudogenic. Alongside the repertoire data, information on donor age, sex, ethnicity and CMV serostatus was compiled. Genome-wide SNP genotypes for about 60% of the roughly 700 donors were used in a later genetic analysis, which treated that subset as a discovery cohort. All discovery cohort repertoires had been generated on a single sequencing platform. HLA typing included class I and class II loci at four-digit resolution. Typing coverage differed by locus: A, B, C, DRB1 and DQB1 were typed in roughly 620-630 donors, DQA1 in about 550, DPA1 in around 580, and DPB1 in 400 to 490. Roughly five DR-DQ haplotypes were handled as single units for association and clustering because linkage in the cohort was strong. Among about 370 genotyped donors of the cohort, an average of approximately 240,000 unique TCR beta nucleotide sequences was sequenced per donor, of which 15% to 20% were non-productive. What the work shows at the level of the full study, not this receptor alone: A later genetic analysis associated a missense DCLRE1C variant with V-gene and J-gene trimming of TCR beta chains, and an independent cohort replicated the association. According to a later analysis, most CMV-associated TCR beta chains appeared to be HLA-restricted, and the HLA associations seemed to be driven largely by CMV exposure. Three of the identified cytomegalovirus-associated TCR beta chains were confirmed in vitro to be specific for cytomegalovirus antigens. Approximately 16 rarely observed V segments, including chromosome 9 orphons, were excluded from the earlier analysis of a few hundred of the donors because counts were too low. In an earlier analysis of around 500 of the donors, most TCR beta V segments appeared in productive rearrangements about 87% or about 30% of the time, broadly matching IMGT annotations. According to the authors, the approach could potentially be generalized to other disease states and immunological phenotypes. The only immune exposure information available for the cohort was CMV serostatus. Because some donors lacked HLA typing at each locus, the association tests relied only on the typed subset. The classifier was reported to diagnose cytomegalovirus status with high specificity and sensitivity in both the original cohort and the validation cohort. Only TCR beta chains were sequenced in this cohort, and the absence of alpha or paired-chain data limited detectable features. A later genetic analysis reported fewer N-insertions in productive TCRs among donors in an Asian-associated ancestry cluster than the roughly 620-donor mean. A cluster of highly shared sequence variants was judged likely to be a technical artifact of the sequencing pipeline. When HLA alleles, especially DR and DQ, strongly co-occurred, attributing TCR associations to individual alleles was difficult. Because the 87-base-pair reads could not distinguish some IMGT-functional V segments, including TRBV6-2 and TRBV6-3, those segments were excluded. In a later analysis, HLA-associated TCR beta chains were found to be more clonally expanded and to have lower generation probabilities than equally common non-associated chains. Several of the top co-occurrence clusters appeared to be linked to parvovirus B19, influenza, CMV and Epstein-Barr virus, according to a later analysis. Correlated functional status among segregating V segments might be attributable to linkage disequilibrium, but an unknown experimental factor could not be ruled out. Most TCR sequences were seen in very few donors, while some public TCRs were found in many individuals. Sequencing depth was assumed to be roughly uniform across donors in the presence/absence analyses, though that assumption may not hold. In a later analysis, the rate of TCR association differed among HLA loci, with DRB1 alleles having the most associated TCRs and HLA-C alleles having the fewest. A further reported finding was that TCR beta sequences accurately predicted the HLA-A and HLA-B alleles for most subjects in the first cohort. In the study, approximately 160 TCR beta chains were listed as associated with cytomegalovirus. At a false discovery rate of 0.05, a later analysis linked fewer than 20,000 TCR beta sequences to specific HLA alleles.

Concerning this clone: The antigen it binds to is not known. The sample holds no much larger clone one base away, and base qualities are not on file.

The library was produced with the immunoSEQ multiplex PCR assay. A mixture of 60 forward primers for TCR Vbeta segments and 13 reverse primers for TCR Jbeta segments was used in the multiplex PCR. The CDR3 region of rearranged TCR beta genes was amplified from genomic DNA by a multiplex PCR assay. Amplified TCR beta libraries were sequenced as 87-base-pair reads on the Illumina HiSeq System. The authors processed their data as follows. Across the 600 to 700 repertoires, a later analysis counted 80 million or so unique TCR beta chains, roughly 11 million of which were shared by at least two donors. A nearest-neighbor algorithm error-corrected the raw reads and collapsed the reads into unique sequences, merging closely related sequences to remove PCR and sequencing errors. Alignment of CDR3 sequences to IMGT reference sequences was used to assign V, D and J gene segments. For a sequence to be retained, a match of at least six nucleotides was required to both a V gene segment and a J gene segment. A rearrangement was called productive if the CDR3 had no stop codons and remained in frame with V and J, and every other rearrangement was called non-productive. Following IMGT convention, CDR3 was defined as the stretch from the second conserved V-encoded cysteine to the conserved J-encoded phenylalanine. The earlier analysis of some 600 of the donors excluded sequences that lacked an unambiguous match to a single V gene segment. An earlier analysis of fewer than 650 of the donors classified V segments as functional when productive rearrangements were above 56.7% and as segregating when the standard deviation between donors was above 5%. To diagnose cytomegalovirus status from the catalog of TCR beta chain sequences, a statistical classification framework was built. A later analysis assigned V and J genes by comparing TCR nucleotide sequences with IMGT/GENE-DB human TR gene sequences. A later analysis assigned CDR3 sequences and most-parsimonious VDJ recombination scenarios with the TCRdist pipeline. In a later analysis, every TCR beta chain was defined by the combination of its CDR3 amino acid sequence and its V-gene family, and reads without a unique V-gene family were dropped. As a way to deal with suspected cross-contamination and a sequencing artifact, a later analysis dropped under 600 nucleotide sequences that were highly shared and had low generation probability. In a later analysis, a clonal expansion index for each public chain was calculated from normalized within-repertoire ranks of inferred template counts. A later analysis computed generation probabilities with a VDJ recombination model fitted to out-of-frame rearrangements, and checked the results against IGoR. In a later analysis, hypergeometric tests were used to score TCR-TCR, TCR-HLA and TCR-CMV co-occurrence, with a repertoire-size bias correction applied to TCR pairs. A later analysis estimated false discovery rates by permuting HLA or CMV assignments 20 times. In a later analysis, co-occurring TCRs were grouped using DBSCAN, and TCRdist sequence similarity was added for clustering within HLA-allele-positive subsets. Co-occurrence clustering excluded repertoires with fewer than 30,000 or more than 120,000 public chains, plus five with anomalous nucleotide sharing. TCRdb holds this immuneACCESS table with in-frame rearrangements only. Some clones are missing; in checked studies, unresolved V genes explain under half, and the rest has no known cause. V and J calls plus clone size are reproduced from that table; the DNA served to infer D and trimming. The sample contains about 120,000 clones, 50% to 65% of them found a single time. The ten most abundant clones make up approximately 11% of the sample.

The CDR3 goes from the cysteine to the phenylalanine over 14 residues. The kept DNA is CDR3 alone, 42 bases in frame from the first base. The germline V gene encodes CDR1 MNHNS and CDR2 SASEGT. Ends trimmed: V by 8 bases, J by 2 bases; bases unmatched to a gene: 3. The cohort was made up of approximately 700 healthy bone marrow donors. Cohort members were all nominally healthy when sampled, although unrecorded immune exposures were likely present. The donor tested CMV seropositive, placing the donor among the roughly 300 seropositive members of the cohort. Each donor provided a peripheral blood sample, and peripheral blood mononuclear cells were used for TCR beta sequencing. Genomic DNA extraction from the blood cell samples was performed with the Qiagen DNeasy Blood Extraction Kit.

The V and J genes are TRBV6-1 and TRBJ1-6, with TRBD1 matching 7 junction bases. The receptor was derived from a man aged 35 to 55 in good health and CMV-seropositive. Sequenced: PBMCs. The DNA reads TGTGCCAGCTACGACAGGGCCTATAATTCACCCCTCCACTTT. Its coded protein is CASYDRAYNSPLHF.